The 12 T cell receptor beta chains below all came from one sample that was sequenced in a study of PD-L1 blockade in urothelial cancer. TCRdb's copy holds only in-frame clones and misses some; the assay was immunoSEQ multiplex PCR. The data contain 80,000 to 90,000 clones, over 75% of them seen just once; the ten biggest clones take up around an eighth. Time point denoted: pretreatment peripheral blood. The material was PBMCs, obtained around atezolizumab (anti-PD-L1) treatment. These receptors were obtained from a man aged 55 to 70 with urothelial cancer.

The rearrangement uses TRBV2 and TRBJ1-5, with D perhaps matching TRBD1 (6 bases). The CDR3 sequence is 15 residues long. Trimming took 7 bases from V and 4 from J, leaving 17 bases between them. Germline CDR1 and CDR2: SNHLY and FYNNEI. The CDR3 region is CASNLEQGRNQPQHF. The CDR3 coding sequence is TGTGCCAGCAATCTTGAACAGGGACGAAATCAGCCCCAGCATTTT.

DNA of the CDR3: TGCGCCAGCAGCCGGGCTGGCGACAGGACCGTTGAAGCTTTCTTT. It specifies CASSRAGDRTVEAFF. This chain uses TRBV5-1 with TRBJ1-1, with D possibly TRBD1 on 6 matching bases. V was shortened by 4 bases and J by 7 bases, with 20 bases between the two germline ends. Germline V lookup: CDR1 SGHRS, CDR2 YFSETQ. This CDR3 comprises 15 residues.

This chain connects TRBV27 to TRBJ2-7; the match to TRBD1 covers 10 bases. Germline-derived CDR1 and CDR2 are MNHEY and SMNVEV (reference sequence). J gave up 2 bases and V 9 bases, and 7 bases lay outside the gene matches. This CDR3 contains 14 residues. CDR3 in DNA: TGTGCCAGTTCCTGGGACAGGGGAACCTACGAGCAGTACTTC. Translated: CASSWDRGTYEQYF.

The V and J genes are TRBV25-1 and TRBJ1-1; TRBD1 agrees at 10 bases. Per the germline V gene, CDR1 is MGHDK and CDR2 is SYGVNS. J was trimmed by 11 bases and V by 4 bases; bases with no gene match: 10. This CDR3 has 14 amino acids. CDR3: CASSVGGQGEKAFF. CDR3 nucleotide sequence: TGTGCCAGCAGTGTTGGCGGACAGGGGGAGAAGGCTTTCTTT.

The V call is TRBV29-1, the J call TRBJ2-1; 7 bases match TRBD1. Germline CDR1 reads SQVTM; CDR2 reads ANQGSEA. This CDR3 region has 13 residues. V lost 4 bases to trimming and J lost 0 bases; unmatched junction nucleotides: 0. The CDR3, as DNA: TGCAGCGTTGGGGACAGCTCCTACAATGAGCAGTTCTTC. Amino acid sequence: CSVGDSSYNEQFF.

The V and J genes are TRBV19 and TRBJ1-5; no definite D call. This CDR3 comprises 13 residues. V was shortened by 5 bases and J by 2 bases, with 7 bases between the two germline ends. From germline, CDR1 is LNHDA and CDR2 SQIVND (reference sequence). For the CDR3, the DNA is TGTGCCAGTAGTGTGCGGGGCAATCAGCCCCAGCATTTT. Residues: CASSVRGNQPQHF.

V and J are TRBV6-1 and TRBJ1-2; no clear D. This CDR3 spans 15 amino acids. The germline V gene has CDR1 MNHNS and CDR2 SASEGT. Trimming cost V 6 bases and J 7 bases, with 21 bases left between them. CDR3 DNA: TGTGCCAGCAGCGAGCCTCGAGTGGGCTCGAGTGGCTACACCTTC. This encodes CASSEPRVGSSGYTF.

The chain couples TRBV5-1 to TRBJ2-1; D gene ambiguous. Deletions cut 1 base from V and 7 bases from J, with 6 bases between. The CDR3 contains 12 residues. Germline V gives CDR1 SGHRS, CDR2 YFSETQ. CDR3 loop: CASSLFLNEQFF. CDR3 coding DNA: TGCGCCAGCAGCTTGTTCCTGAATGAGCAGTTCTTC.

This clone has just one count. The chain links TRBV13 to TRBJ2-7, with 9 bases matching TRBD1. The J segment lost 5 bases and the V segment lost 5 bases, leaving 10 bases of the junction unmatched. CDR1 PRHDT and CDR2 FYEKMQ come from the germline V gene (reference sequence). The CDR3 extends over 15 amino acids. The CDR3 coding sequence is TGTGCCAGCAGCCCATTCGGGGGACAGGGAGACGAGCAGTACTTC. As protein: CASSPFGGQGDEQYF. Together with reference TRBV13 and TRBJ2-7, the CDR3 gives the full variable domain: AAGVIQSPRHLIKEKRETATLKCYPIPRHDTVYWYQQGPGQDPQFLISFYEKMQSDKGSIPDRFSAQQFSDYHSELNMSSLELGDSALYFCASSPFGGQGDEQYFGPGTRLTVT.

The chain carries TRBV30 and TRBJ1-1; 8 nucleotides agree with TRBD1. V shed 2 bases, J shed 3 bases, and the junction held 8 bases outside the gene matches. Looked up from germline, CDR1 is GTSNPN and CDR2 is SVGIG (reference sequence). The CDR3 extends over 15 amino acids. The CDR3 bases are TGTGCCTGGAGTTTCGACAGGGGCGGGGACACTGAAGCTTTCTTT. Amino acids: CAWSFDRGGDTEAFF.

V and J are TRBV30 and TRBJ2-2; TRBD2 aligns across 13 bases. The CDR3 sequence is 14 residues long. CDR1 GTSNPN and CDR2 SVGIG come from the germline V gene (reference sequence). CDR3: CAGLAGANTGELFF. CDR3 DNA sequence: TGTGCAGGACTAGCGGGGGCGAACACCGGGGAGCTGTTTTTT.

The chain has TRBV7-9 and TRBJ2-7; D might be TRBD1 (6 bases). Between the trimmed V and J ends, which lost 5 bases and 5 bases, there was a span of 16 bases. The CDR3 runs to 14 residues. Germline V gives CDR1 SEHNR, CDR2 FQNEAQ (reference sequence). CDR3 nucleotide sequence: TGTGCCAGCAGCGAAGGGTACAGGGCCGACGAGCAGTACTTC. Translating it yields CASSEGYRADEQYF.